Each of the 32 T cell receptor beta chains below was sequenced from the same sample in a study of T cell clones after liver transplantation. Sequencing was performed with immunoSEQ multiplex PCR; in TCRdb, only in-frame clones are kept and a portion is missing. The table has fewer than 80,000 clones, roughly 84% seen once. Source: CD4+ T cells from blood, taken roughly 50 months after liver transplant. These receptor sequences come from a human patient who received a liver transplant. Some T cells may trace back to the graft donor.

The rearrangement uses TRBV6-5 and TRBJ1-1; 10 nucleotides align to TRBD1. The V gene's germline CDR1 is MNHEY and CDR2 SVGAGI. The CDR3 covers 15 residues. After removal of 7 bases from V and 7 bases from J, the junction contained 12 bases not matched to a gene. CDR3 amino acids: CASTYYGTGDREAFF. The DNA of the CDR3 is TGTGCCAGCACCTATTACGGGACAGGGGACCGTGAAGCTTTCTTT.

J is TRBJ2-5 and V is TRBV25-1, with D possibly being TRBD2 (6 bases). The CDR3 has 16 residues. Per germline, CDR1 MGHDK and CDR2 SYGVNS. Trimming removed 5 bases from V and 2 bases from J, with 18 bases in between. The CDR3 sequence is CASSPTAIAEQETQYF. The CDR3 bases are TGTGCCAGCAGTCCGACCGCGATAGCGGAACAAGAGACCCAGTACTTC. Full variable domain (remainder filled in from reference TRBV25-1 and TRBJ2-5): EADIYQTPRYLVIGTGKKITLECSQTMGHDKMYWYQQDPGMELHLIHYSYGVNSTEKGDLSSESTVSRIRTEHFPLTLESARPSHTSQYLCASSPTAIAEQETQYFGPGTRLLVL.

The chain recombines TRBV27 with TRBJ1-1; a weak D match, TRBD1 (5 bases). Germline V lookup: CDR1 MNHEY, CDR2 SMNVEV (reference sequence). The CDR3 runs to 13 residues. The germline V and J ends were trimmed by 3 bases and 5 bases, with 10 bases remaining between them. The CDR3 loop reads CASSLNPGTEAFF. The CDR3 bases are TGTGCCAGCAGTTTGAACCCAGGGACTGAAGCTTTCTTT.

This clone is judged medium-sized (0.01 to 0.1%). The chain links TRBV4-1 to TRBJ2-5; 7 nucleotides agree with TRBD2. Germline V gene sequence: CDR1 MGHRA, CDR2 YSYEKL. There are 16 residues in the CDR3. V gave up 0 bases and J gave up 8 bases; unmatched junction bases: 12. The CDR3 reads CASSQEPGLGGGTQYF. CDR3 in DNA: TGCGCCAGCAGCCAAGAACCAGGACTAGGCGGGGGTACCCAGTACTTC.

This chain connects TRBV5-1 to TRBJ1-4; TRBD1 is a possible D gene (5 bases). Per the germline V gene, CDR1 is SGHRS and CDR2 is YFSETQ. Trimming took 3 bases from V and 8 from J, leaving 17 bases between them. CDR3 size: 15 residues. CDR3 in DNA: TGCGCCAGCAGCTCCTATCTCGATAAGGGGGAAAAACTGTTTTTT. Translation gives CASSSYLDKGEKLFF.

The chain employs TRBV5-4 and TRBJ2-1; TRBD2 aligns across 9 bases. The CDR3 spans 16 residues. Trimming removed 5 bases from V and 16 bases from J; junction bases left unmatched: 22. Germline CDR1 SGHNT, CDR2 YYREEE (reference sequence). CDR3 sequence: CASSLKLAGARGTEFF. DNA of the CDR3: TGTGCCAGCAGTCTAAAACTAGCGGGCGCCCGGGGTACGGAATTCTTC.

This clone is a singleton in its sample. V is TRBV18 and J is TRBJ2-2, with a possible D match to TRBD1 (6 bases). The CDR3 extends over 14 amino acids. Between the trimmed V and J ends, which lost 5 bases and 1 base, there was a span of 8 bases. Germline V lookup: CDR1 KGHSH, CDR2 LQKENI. The CDR3 protein is CASSTDRNTGELFF. As DNA, the CDR3 is TGTGCCAGCTCAACGGACAGGAACACCGGGGAGCTGTTTTTT.

The chain joins TRBV7-7 to TRBJ2-3, with D perhaps matching TRBD2 (5 bases). CDR3 size: 15 residues. Germline V gives CDR1 SSHAT, CDR2 FNYEAQ (reference sequence). Trimming removed 1 base at V and 2 bases at J, with 10 bases between. CDR3 nucleotides: TGTGCCAGCAGCTTAGGGACTCCCTCCACAGATACGCAGTATTTT. It translates to CASSLGTPSTDTQYF. The whole variable domain, filled in from reference TRBV7-7 and TRBJ2-3, reads GAGVSQSPRYKVTKRGQDVTLRCDPISSHATLYWYQQALGQGPEFLTYFNYEAQPDKSGLPSDRFSAERPEGSISTLTIQRTEQRDSAMYRCASSLGTPSTDTQYFGPGTRLTVL.

The chain combines TRBV5-1 with TRBJ1-3; D may be TRBD1 (5 bases). The V and J ends lost 0 bases and 0 bases respectively, with 10 bases between them. CDR1 SGHRS and CDR2 YFSETQ come from the germline V gene. CDR3 length: 16 residues. As DNA, the CDR3 is TGCGCCAGCAGCTTGGAGGGGAGCAACTCTGGAAACACCATATATTTT. This sequence encodes CASSLEGSNSGNTIYF.

The chain carries TRBV7-9 and TRBJ1-6, with 8 bases identical to TRBD1. The CDR3 runs to 15 residues. Looked up from germline, CDR1 is SEHNR and CDR2 is FQNEAQ (reference sequence). V was pared by 5 bases and J by 7 bases, with 7 bases of the junction left unmatched. As DNA, the CDR3 is TGTGCCAGCAGCACTCAGGGGGCTGAGAATTCACCCCTCCACTTT. It codes for CASSTQGAENSPLHF. Drawing the rest from reference TRBV7-9 and TRBJ1-6, the complete variable domain is DTGVSQNPRHKITKRGQNVTFRCDPISEHNRLYWYRQTLGQGPEFLTYFQNEAQLEKSRLLSDRFSAERPKGSFSTLEIQRTEQGDSAMYLCASSTQGAENSPLHFGNGTRLTVT.

The CDR3 nucleotides are TGTGCCAGCTCACAAAAGACAGGGGATCAACAGTTCTTC. It encodes CASSQKTGDQQFF. The rearrangement joins TRBV18 to TRBJ2-1; TRBD1 agrees at 8 bases. In germline, CDR1 is KGHSH, CDR2 LQKENI. The J segment lost 13 bases and the V segment lost 4 bases, leaving 9 bases of the junction unmatched. The CDR3 has 13 amino acids.

The chain recombines TRBV6-1 with TRBJ2-1; the D is unclear. Trimming pared 7 bases from V and 6 bases from J, leaving 13 bases between. The CDR3 contains 13 residues. Germline assignment: CDR1 MNHNS and CDR2 SASEGT. In DNA form, the CDR3 reads TGTGCCAGCACCCCCAGCCGCTCCAATGAGCAGTTCTTC. Encoded protein: CASTPSRSNEQFF.

CDR3 in amino acids: CASSVGVGGQPQHF. In nucleotides, the CDR3 is TGTGCCAGCAGCGTAGGGGTCGGGGGCCAGCCCCAGCATTTT. The chain employs TRBV9 and TRBJ1-5; TRBD1 might be the D (6 bases). This CDR3 comprises 14 residues. CDR1 and CDR2 from the germline V gene are SGDLS and YYNGEE. Trimming stripped 0 bases from V and 7 bases from J, with 11 bases between.

The chain recombines TRBV7-8 with TRBJ1-1; a possible D gene is TRBD1 (6 bases). V was cut by 7 bases and J by 4 bases, with 16 bases left in between. The CDR3 is 14 residues long. Per germline, CDR1 SGHVS and CDR2 FQNEAQ. This CDR3 is CASTISPRGTEAFF. CDR3 nucleotide sequence: TGTGCCAGCACCATTAGCCCCAGGGGCACTGAAGCTTTCTTT.

The gene calls are TRBV5-1 and TRBJ1-1; D is perhaps TRBD1 (5 bases). From germline, CDR1 is SGHRS and CDR2 YFSETQ. The ends were cut back, 1 base at V and 3 bases at J, with 13 bases in the middle. This CDR3 is 15 amino acids long. The CDR3: CASSLLGGRDTEAFF. In nucleotides, the CDR3 is TGCGCCAGCAGCTTGCTGGGGGGGAGGGACACTGAAGCTTTCTTT. Looking up the rest from reference TRBV5-1 and TRBJ1-1 gives the full variable domain: KAGVTQTPRYLIKTRGQQVTLSCSPISGHRSVSWYQQTPGQGLQFLFEYFSETQRNKGNFPGRFSGRQFSNSRSEMNVSTLELGDSALYLCASSLLGGRDTEAFFGQGTRLTVV.

The V call is TRBV4-3, the J call TRBJ2-2; 7 bases are shared with TRBD1. The CDR3 runs 19 residues. V trimming: 1 base; J trimming: 0 bases; junction bases outside the gene matches: 11. Germline assignment: CDR1 LGHNA and CDR2 YSLEER. The CDR3 spells CASSQGSTGDLANTGELFF. As DNA, the CDR3 is TGCGCCAGCAGCCAAGGATCCACAGGGGACCTCGCGAACACCGGGGAGCTGTTTTTT.

The chain recombines TRBV13 with TRBJ2-3, with a weak D call TRBD2 (7 bases). V was pared by 7 bases and J by 2 bases, with 16 bases between. The CDR3 has 15 amino acids. From germline, CDR1 is PRHDT and CDR2 FYEKMQ (reference sequence). The chain's CDR3 is CASKITGGLTDTQYF. Here the CDR3 DNA reads TGTGCCAGCAAAATAACGGGGGGCCTCACAGATACGCAGTATTTT.

The chain carries TRBV21-1 and TRBJ2-6; the table calls TRBD1, which could not be checked here. TRBV21-1 is a listed pseudogene. The CDR3 contains 18 residues. The CDR3 region has the DNA TGTGCCAGCAGCAAATATGAGACAGGGGGCTCTGGGGCCAACGTCCTGACTTTC. This sequence encodes CASSKYETGGSGANVLTF.

V gene TRBV7-9 combines with J gene TRBJ2-3, with 8 bases fitting TRBD1. J gave up 1 base and V 4 bases, and 4 bases lay outside the gene matches. Germline CDR1 reads SEHNR; CDR2 reads FQNEAQ (reference sequence). CDR3 length: 15 residues. The DNA for the CDR3 is TGTGCCAGCAGCTCAACAGGGGGAGGCACAGATACGCAGTATTTT. Amino acids: CASSSTGGGTDTQYF.

This chain links TRBV5-4 with TRBJ2-7, with D tentatively TRBD1 (6 bases). The CDR3 consists of 14 residues. Germline V gene sequence: CDR1 SGHNT, CDR2 YYREEE (reference sequence). V lost 2 bases, J lost 3 bases, and 12 bases lay in between. The CDR3 DNA reads as TGTGCCAGCAGCTTCCAGGGGAAGGGCTACGAGCAGTACTTC. Translation: CASSFQGKGYEQYF.

J is TRBJ2-7 and V is TRBV28, with 13 nucleotides matching TRBD2. Germline CDR1 and CDR2: MDHEN and SYDVKM. With V trimmed by 5 bases and J by 3 bases, 4 bases remained unmatched. There are 15 residues in the CDR3. The CDR3 DNA follows: TGTGCCAGCAGTCGAAGACTAGCGGGAGGCTACGAGCAGTACTTC. Encoded protein: CASSRRLAGGYEQYF.

V is TRBV7-2 and J is TRBJ1-1; D is unresolved. The V gene's germline CDR1 is SGHTA and CDR2 FQGNSA. The CDR3 has 15 residues. V lost 5 bases to trimming and J lost 0 bases, with 13 bases between them. In DNA, the CDR3 is TGTGCCAGCAGCCCCATGTATGGGCTGAACACTGAAGCTTTCTTT. Translation gives CASSPMYGLNTEAFF.

The genes are TRBV30 and TRBJ2-1; 7 bases map to TRBD2. This CDR3 is built from 13 residues. V lost 1 base and J lost 11; bases outside the gene matches: 8. Germline CDR1 and CDR2: GTSNPN and SVGIG (reference sequence). The CDR3 DNA sequence: TGTGCCTGGAGTGCAACTAGCGCCGTTAAGCAGTTCTTC. It translates to CAWSATSAVKQFF. Full variable domain (missing parts from reference TRBV30 and TRBJ2-1): SQTIHQWPATLVQPVGSPLSLECTVEGTSNPNLYWYRQAAGRGLQLLFYSVGIGQISSEVPQNLSASRPQDRQFILSSKKLLLSDSGFYLCAWSATSAVKQFFGPGTRLTVL.

The rearrangement uses TRBV29-1 and TRBJ2-1; 8 bases are a match to TRBD1. With 4 bases clipped from V and 2 bases from J, the junction kept 1 base outside the gene matches. There are 13 residues in the CDR3. Germline CDR1 reads SQVTM; CDR2 reads ANQGSEA. The CDR3 coding sequence is TGCAGCGTTGCGGGACAGGCCTACAATGAGCAGTTCTTC. It translates to CSVAGQAYNEQFF.

This chain links TRBV5-6 with TRBJ1-4; TRBD1 is a possible D gene (5 bases). Trimming removed 0 bases from V and 8 bases from J, with 8 bases in between. CDR3 length equals 13 residues. The germline V gene encodes CDR1 SGHDT and CDR2 YYEEEE. The CDR3 DNA sequence: TGTGCCAGCAGCTTGGGGCGGGGGGAAAAACTGTTTTTT. Encoded protein: CASSLGRGEKLFF.

This clone was counted only a few times. The chain combines TRBV27 with TRBJ2-1; TRBD2 matches 8 bases. The CDR3 has 15 residues. V lost 1 base to trimming and J lost 3 bases; unmatched junction nucleotides: 2. Germline CDR1 MNHEY, CDR2 SMNVEV (reference sequence). CDR3 nucleotide sequence: TGTGCCAGCAGTTTATGGGGGACTAGCTACAATGAGCAGTTCTTC. It is translated as CASSLWGTSYNEQFF.

This clone was seen only once. V usage is TRBV10-3 and J usage is TRBJ2-6, with 10 positions matching TRBD1. Germline V lookup: CDR1 ENHRY, CDR2 SYGVKD. The CDR3 is 16 amino acids. The V gene end was trimmed by 11 bases and the J gene end by 0 bases; junction bases not matched to a gene: 7. In DNA form, the CDR3 reads TGTGCCTCGTCGGGACAGGGGTTCTCTGGGGCCAACGTCCTGACTTTC. Its translation is CASSGQGFSGANVLTF.

V is TRBV5-1 and J is TRBJ2-1, with 9 bases fitting TRBD2. The CDR3 totals 15 residues. Per germline, CDR1 SGHRS and CDR2 YFSETQ. Trimming cost V 4 bases and J 4 bases; bases outside gene matches: 6. The chain's CDR3 is CASSVSGSRYNEQFF. The DNA for the CDR3 is TGCGCCAGCAGCGTTAGCGGGAGCAGGTACAATGAGCAGTTCTTC.

The chain recombines TRBV28 with TRBJ1-3; the D is unclear. CDR1 is MDHEN and CDR2 is SYDVKM in the germline V gene. Trimming cost V 7 bases and J 0 bases, with 10 bases left between them. CDR3 length: 14 amino acids. In DNA, the CDR3 is TGTGCCAGCACCTACACTATCTCTGGAAACACCATATATTTT. This codes for CASTYTISGNTIYF.

The count of this clone is one. This rearrangement joins TRBV28 to TRBJ1-2; 7 bases map to TRBD1. The CDR3 is 14 residues long. V lost 3 bases and J lost 7; bases outside the gene matches: 8. Germline V CDR1 and CDR2: MDHEN, SYDVKM. CDR3: CASSLGRGSTGYTF. The CDR3 DNA is TGTGCCAGCAGTTTGGGCAGGGGGTCGACTGGCTACACCTTC.

This chain links TRBV9 with TRBJ2-1; D is possibly TRBD2 (7 bases). The CDR3 loop spans 15 amino acids. Germline V gene sequence: CDR1 SGDLS, CDR2 YYNGEE. Trimming cost V 2 bases and J 7 bases, with 16 bases left between them. CDR3 sequence: CASSVGGGASNEQFF. CDR3 in DNA: TGTGCCAGCAGCGTTGGAGGGGGGGCCTCGAATGAGCAGTTCTTC.

The rearrangement joins TRBV7-2 to TRBJ1-5, with D uncertain. The CDR3 is 12 amino acids. The germline gives CDR1 SGHTA, CDR2 FQGNSA. The V end was cut by 2 bases, the J end by 4 bases, with 3 bases between. CDR3 loop: CASSLTNQPQHF. In DNA, the CDR3 is TGTGCCAGCAGCTTAACTAATCAGCCCCAGCATTTT.